A selection of T cell receptor beta chains follows, all from one sample in a study of Graves' ophthalmopathy and Graves' hyperthyroidism. TCRdb called the multiplex PCR reads again in MiXCR, with one record for every CDR3 protein. This sample yields hundreds of thousands of distinct CDR3 sequences, of which 20% to 25% are seen a single time; around 7% belongs to the top ten. Sequencing was done on a sample of peripheral blood. These receptors all stem from a woman in her late teens or twenties with stable Graves' hyperthyroidism. Some clones in this sample may be carry-over from other donors' samples. Each CDR3 is given with its conserved first and last residue. D genes are given only for firm matches. The size field is filled for only some rows; it gives once, few, many or a size class.

many	TRBV20-1	.	TRBJ1-5	CSAKPPVAINQPQHF	TGCAGTGCTAAACCACCGGTGGCCATCAATCAGCCCCAGCATTTT
many	TRBV20-1	TRBD1	TRBJ2-7	CSARGDRAYEQYF	TGCAGTGCTAGGGGGGACAGGGCCTACGAGCAGTACTTC
once	TRBV11-1	.	TRBJ1-5	CASSSSQGGGNQPQHF	TGTGCCAGCAGCTCTTCACAGGGTGGAGGCAATCAGCCCCAGCATTTT
many	TRBV20-1	TRBD1	TRBJ2-7	CSARSRTGPYEQYF	TGCAGTGCTAGGTCTAGGACAGGGCCCTACGAGCAGTACTTC
many	TRBV6-2/TRBV6-3	.	TRBJ1-2	CASSSRNLPRGANYGYTF	TGTGCCAGCAGTTCCAGGAACCTCCCTAGGGGTGCTAACTATGGCTACACCTTC
.	TRBV12-3/TRBV12-4	TRBD1	TRBJ1-5	CASSPGQGDSNQPQHF	TGTGCCAGCAGTCCGGGACAGGGGGATAGCAATCAGCCCCAGCATTTT
.	TRBV4-2	TRBD2	TRBJ2-2	CASSLHGGATNTGELFF	TGTGCCAGCAGCCTGCACGGGGGGGCCACGAACACCGGGGAGCTGTTTTTT
many	TRBV5-1	.	TRBJ1-1	CASSLVPGGGTEAFF	TGCGCCAGCAGCTTGGTTCCGGGGGGAGGCACTGAAGCTTTCTTT
many	TRBV13	TRBD2	TRBJ2-5	CASSSRTSGGAETQYF	TGTGCCAGCAGCTCCCGGACTAGCGGGGGGGCAGAGACCCAGTACTTC
many	TRBV10-1	.	TRBJ1-2	CASSESPGGGYTF	TGCGCCAGCAGTGAGTCCCCAGGTGGTGGCTACACCTTC
.	TRBV28	.	TRBJ1-6	CASSLLGTADSPLHF	TGTGCCAGCAGTTTACTCGGGACGGCTGATTCACCCCTCCACTTT
few	TRBV3-1	.	TRBJ1-5	CASSSLGPNQPQHF	TGTGCCAGCAGCTCCTTGGGCCCCAATCAGCCCCAGCATTTT
few	TRBV2	.	TRBJ1-5	CASRDDRNQPQHF	TGTGCCAGCAGAGACGACAGAAATCAGCCCCAGCATTTT
few	TRBV6-1	.	TRBJ1-1	CASMGGKGAFF	TGTGCCAGCATGGGGGGTAAGGGAGCTTTCTTT
few	TRBV6-5	TRBD1	TRBJ2-7	CASSYSAPGQGAYEQYF	TGTGCCAGCAGTTACAGCGCTCCGGGACAGGGGGCTTACGAGCAGTACTTC
many	TRBV6-6	.	TRBJ1-1	CASSSSGDTEAFF	TGTGCCAGCAGTTCCTCCGGAGACACTGAAGCTTTCTTT
.	TRBV6-1	.	TRBJ1-5	CASSEEWRRSNQPQHF	TGTGCCAGCAGTGAAGAGTGGCGGAGAAGCAATCAGCCCCAGCATTTT
.	TRBV5-1	.	TRBJ2-2	CASSLSRAGELFF	TGCGCCAGCAGCTTAAGCAGGGCCGGGGAGCTGTTTTTT
many	TRBV4-1	TRBD2	TRBJ2-5	CASSQGTLARRETQYF	TGCGCCAGCAGCCAAGGAACACTAGCGAGACGAGAGACCCAGTACTTC
.	TRBV9	.	TRBJ1-5	CASSVDPNDNQPQHF	TGTGCCAGCAGCGTTGACCCGAACGACAATCAGCCCCAGCATTTT
.	TRBV4-1	.	TRBJ2-7	CASSPPLAGAGEQYF	TGCGCCAGCAGCCCACCACTCGCGGGGGCGGGGGAGCAGTACTTC
.	TRBV7-9	.	TRBJ2-5	CASTGNQETQYF	TGTGCCTCGACCGGGAACCAAGAGACCCAGTACTTC
few	TRBV12-3/TRBV12-4	.	TRBJ2-5	CASSPSWETQYF	TGTGCCAGCAGTCCCTCTTGGGAGACCCAGTACTTC
many	TRBV5-4	.	TRBJ1-1	CASSFYRQVMNTEAFF	TGTGCCAGCAGTTTTTACCGACAGGTGATGAACACTGAAGCTTTCTTT
few	TRBV12-3/TRBV12-4	.	TRBJ2-4	CASKLKGAKNIQYF	TGTGCCAGCAAACTTAAAGGGGCCAAAAACATTCAGTACTTC
many	TRBV6-1	.	TRBJ2-5	CASSEFSETQYF	TGTGCCAGCAGTGAATTCTCGGAGACCCAGTACTTC
.	TRBV7-8	.	TRBJ2-7	CASSEVEQPPTYEQYF	TGTGCCAGCAGCGAAGTGGAGCAGCCGCCTACCTACGAGCAGTACTTC
many	TRBV7-6	.	TRBJ2-4	CASSPAGTKNIQYF	TGTGCCAGCAGCCCCGCCGGGACAAAAAACATTCAGTACTTC
many	TRBV10-3	.	TRBJ2-2	CAISGQGKNAGELFF	TGTGCCATCAGTGGTCAGGGTAAAAATGCCGGGGAGCTGTTTTTT
few	TRBV11-2	.	TRBJ2-5	CASSLGGRQETKYF	TGTGCCAGCAGCTTGGGCGGGCGTCAAGAGACCAAGTACTTC
many	TRBV6-2/TRBV6-3	.	TRBJ2-4	CASSYSQRPVKYF	TGTGCCAGCAGTTACTCGCAACGGCCGGTTAAGTACTTC
many	TRBV25-1	TRBD1	TRBJ1-1	CASSVPGQGNTEAFF	TGTGCCAGCAGTGTCCCGGGACAGGGGAACACTGAAGCTTTCTTT
many	TRBV6-5	TRBD1	TRBJ1-2	CASSYRQGSNYGYTF	TGTGCCAGCAGTTACCGACAGGGTTCTAACTATGGCTACACCTTC
many	TRBV6-5	TRBD1	TRBJ1-1	CASSYRTGNTEAFF	TGTGCCAGCAGTTACCGGACAGGGAACACTGAAGCTTTCTTT
.	TRBV9	TRBD2	TRBJ2-7	CASSVGTSGSSEQYF	TGTGCCAGCAGCGTAGGGACTAGCGGGAGTAGCGAGCAGTACTTC
few	TRBV6-1	.	TRBJ1-1	CASIDRGDAFF	TGTGCCAGCATCGACAGAGGAGACGCTTTCTTT
many	TRBV5-1	.	TRBJ2-7	CASSHKTGGEQYF	TGCGCCAGCAGCCACAAAACAGGAGGCGAGCAGTACTTC
few	TRBV27	TRBD1	TRBJ2-2	CASSFLRQGDTGELFF	TGTGCCAGCAGTTTCCTCCGACAGGGTGACACCGGGGAGCTGTTTTTT
many	TRBV6-1	.	TRBJ1-5	CASRGGAGNQPQHF	TGTGCCAGCAGAGGGGGGGCGGGCAATCAGCCCCAGCATTTT
many	TRBV12-3/TRBV12-4	TRBD1	TRBJ2-3	CASSLRQGTDTQYF	TGTGCCAGCAGTTTGCGACAGGGGACAGATACGCAGTATTTT
.	TRBV24-1	TRBD1	TRBJ2-5	CATSDRTGGRTQYF	TGTGCCACCAGTGATCGGACAGGGGGCAGGACCCAGTACTTC
many	TRBV3-1	.	TRBJ2-5	CANSLKRDALVETQYF	TGTGCCAACAGCCTGAAACGGGACGCTCTCGTAGAGACCCAGTACTTC
many	TRBV7-8	.	TRBJ2-2	CASSLAPQPAEGTGELFF	TGTGCCAGCAGCTTAGCGCCACAACCAGCCGAGGGTACCGGGGAGCTGTTTTTT
many	TRBV11-2	.	TRBJ2-5	CASTYYGGRETQYF	TGTGCCAGCACCTATTACGGGGGGCGGGAGACCCAGTACTTC
many	TRBV6-1	TRBD2	TRBJ2-2	CASPKPGLETGELFF	TGTGCCAGCCCGAAACCGGGACTAGAAACCGGGGAGCTGTTTTTT
.	TRBV6-5	.	TRBJ1-1	CASSYMGDESEAFF	TGTGCCAGCAGTTATATGGGGGATGAATCTGAAGCTTTCTTT
many	TRBV6-2/TRBV6-3	TRBD1	TRBJ1-1	CASSLGQGSSEAFF	TGTGCCAGCAGTTTAGGACAGGGGTCGTCTGAAGCTTTCTTT